The next 17 T cell receptor beta chains were all read from a single sample in a study of blood T cell repertoires in COVID-19. The method was immunoSEQ multiplex PCR; TCRdb's version includes in-frame clones alone and lacks a portion of them. The top ten clones hold 1.2% of a sample with approximately 220,000 clones, over 80% of them seen once. Sequences were obtained from PBMCs or T cells enriched from blood (not recorded which). These receptor sequences come from a man aged 25-40 years who had recovered from COVID-19.

Comments on this clone: Sequence at one end of the junction differs from germline and may be a read error. The chain's CDR3 is CAARGVSYEQYF. CDR3 bases: TGCGCCGCCAGGGGGGTTTCCTACGAGCAGTACTTC. The chain employs TRBV28 and TRBJ2-7; D perhaps matches TRBD1 (7 bases). This CDR3 has 12 residues. Germline CDR1 and CDR2: MDHEN and SYDVKM.

The count of this clone is one. The gene calls are TRBV5-4 and TRBJ2-2, with D possibly TRBD1 on 7 matching bases. The V end was cut by 0 bases, the J end by 6 bases, with 12 bases between. Germline V gives CDR1 SGHNT, CDR2 YYREEE (reference sequence). The CDR3 sequence is 15 residues long. The CDR3 sequence is CASSLGDRDSGELFF. CDR3 in DNA: TGTGCCAGCAGCTTGGGCGACAGGGACTCCGGGGAGCTGTTTTTT.

The chain employs TRBV18 and TRBJ2-5, with a weak D call TRBD1 (5 bases). This CDR3 spans 13 amino acids. Per the germline V gene, CDR1 is KGHSH and CDR2 is LQKENI. Trimming took off 3 bases at V and 5 bases at J, with 10 bases between the two ends. The CDR3 DNA is TGTGCCAGCTCACCCCGGCCAGGGGAGACCCAGTACTTC. It translates to CASSPRPGETQYF.

The rearrangement links TRBV29-1 to TRBJ2-2, with TRBD2 identical over 7 bases. The CDR3 loop spans 13 amino acids. The ends lost 7 bases at V and 1 base at J; junction bases unmatched: 3. CDR1 and CDR2 from the germline V gene are SQVTM and ANQGSEA. CDR3 nucleotides: TGCAGCGCGGGACTACGGAACACCGGGGAGCTGTTTTTT. It specifies CSAGLRNTGELFF.

J is TRBJ2-7 and V is TRBV9; 9 bases match TRBD2. Trimming removed 0 bases from V and 4 bases from J; junction bases left unmatched: 8. CDR3 length: 16 amino acids. Germline loops: CDR1 SGDLS, CDR2 YYNGEE. DNA for the CDR3: TGTGCCAGCAGCGTAGGGAGCGGCGGGGGGGCTTACGAGCAGTACTTC. It translates to CASSVGSGGGAYEQYF. The full variable domain, rest sourced from reference TRBV9 and TRBJ2-7, is DSGVTQTPKHLITATGQRVTLRCSPRSGDLSVYWYQQSLDQGLQFLIQYYNGEERAKGNILERFSAQQFPDLHSELNLSSLELGDSALYFCASSVGSGGGAYEQYFGPGTRLTVT.

The chain couples TRBV6-5 to TRBJ2-7; D unclear. Trimming removed 2 bases at V and 2 bases at J, with 13 bases between. Germline V lookup: CDR1 MNHEY, CDR2 SVGAGI. This CDR3 has 15 residues. Here the CDR3 DNA reads TGTGCCAGCAGTTACGACACGCGAACCGCCTACGAGCAGTACTTC. It translates to CASSYDTRTAYEQYF.

The rearrangement links TRBV11-2 to TRBJ1-2; 10 nucleotides align to TRBD1. V lost 7 bases, J lost 7 bases, and 18 bases stayed unmatched. The CDR3 extends over 17 amino acids. The germline V gene has CDR1 SGHAT and CDR2 FQNNGV. CDR3 nucleotide sequence: TGTGCCAGCAAGCCCATACGGGACAGGGGTGGCATACGTGGCTACACCTTC. This codes for CASKPIRDRGGIRGYTF. The whole variable domain, filled in from reference TRBV11-2 and TRBJ1-2, reads EAGVAQSPRYKIIEKRQSVAFWCNPISGHATLYWYQQILGQGPKLLIQFQNNGVVDDSQLPKDRFSAERLKGVDSTLKIQPAKLEDSAVYLCASKPIRDRGGIRGYTFGSGTRLTVV.

Here the CDR3 reads CASSLVGTNTYEQYF. Here the CDR3 DNA reads TGTGCCAGCAGCTTAGTTGGGACAAATACCTACGAGCAGTACTTC. The chain links TRBV7-9 to TRBJ2-7; possible D gene TRBD1, 6 bases. Germline V gene sequence: CDR1 SEHNR, CDR2 FQNEAQ (reference sequence). CDR3 length: 15 residues. The ends were cut back, 1 base at V and 2 bases at J, with 12 bases in the middle.

This chain joins TRBV27 and TRBJ2-3, with TRBD2 matching 8 bases. CDR3 length equals 18 residues. Looked up from germline, CDR1 is MNHEY and CDR2 is SMNVEV (reference sequence). Losses at the gene ends were 6 bases for V and 5 bases for J; bases not matched to a gene: 19. This CDR3 is CASSGGGKDWTYEDTQYF. The DNA for the CDR3 is TGTGCCAGCAGCGGGGGGGGGAAAGATTGGACCTACGAAGATACGCAGTATTTT.

J is TRBJ2-2 and V is TRBV9; 9 positions match TRBD2. CDR3 length: 19 residues. The germline gives CDR1 SGDLS, CDR2 YYNGEE. J was trimmed by 2 bases and V by 3 bases; bases with no gene match: 14. In nucleotides, the CDR3 is TGTGCCAGCAGCGCTCCCGTGGGCTGGACTAGCGACAACACCGGGGAGCTGTTTTTT. It is translated as CASSAPVGWTSDNTGELFF.

This sequence joins TRBV5-1 and TRBJ2-7; TRBD2 might be the D (6 bases). V was clipped by 7 bases and J by 4 bases, with 18 bases between them. The germline gives CDR1 SGHRS, CDR2 YFSETQ. The CDR3 length is 14 residues. CDR3 sequence: CASAGPGLRYEQYF. The DNA of the CDR3 is TGCGCCAGCGCCGGGCCGGGACTCAGGTACGAGCAGTACTTC.

The rearrangement joins TRBV10-1 to TRBJ2-1; tentatively, D is TRBD2 (5 bases). The V gene's germline CDR1 is WNHNN and CDR2 SYGVQD (reference sequence). There are 16 residues in the CDR3. Trimming removed 3 bases at V and 1 base at J, with 13 bases between. CDR3 loop: CASSDLARGSYNEQFF. The CDR3 DNA is TGCGCCAGCAGTGACCTCGCTCGGGGTTCCTACAATGAGCAGTTCTTC.

The V and J genes are TRBV24-1 and TRBJ2-3; a possible D gene is TRBD2 (6 bases). The CDR3 spans 16 residues. CDR1 is KGHDR, CDR2 SFDVKD, per germline. V was trimmed by 3 bases and J by 2 bases, leaving 14 bases between them. This CDR3 is CATSDPDYHATDTQYF. CDR3 nucleotide sequence: TGTGCCACCAGTGATCCGGACTACCATGCCACAGATACGCAGTATTTT.

This chain connects TRBV5-8 to TRBJ2-7; D is unresolved. The CDR3 contains 14 residues. Trimming shortened V by 0 bases and J by 0 bases, and 7 bases separated the two germline ends. Germline CDR1 reads SGHTS; CDR2 reads YDEGEE. For the CDR3, the DNA is TGTGCCAGCAGCTTGGGCAGAACCTCCTACGAGCAGTACTTC. This codes for CASSLGRTSYEQYF.

The V call is TRBV4-1, the J call TRBJ2-1, with 10 bases lining up with TRBD2. Looked up from germline, CDR1 is MGHRA and CDR2 is YSYEKL. J gave up 12 bases and V 4 bases, and 6 bases lay outside the gene matches. The CDR3 extends over 13 amino acids. CDR3 DNA: TGCGCCAGCAGCCGCCTAGCGGGGGCCGGGCAGTTCTTC. Translated: CASSRLAGAGQFF.

The chain recombines TRBV19 with TRBJ2-2; no reliable D call. The germline V gene has CDR1 LNHDA and CDR2 SQIVND (reference sequence). This CDR3 has 17 amino acids. V gave up 5 bases and J gave up 4 bases, with 20 bases separating them. This CDR3 reads CASSLKPGRPSTGELFF. The CDR3 bases are TGTGCCAGTAGTCTCAAACCAGGCCGTCCGAGCACCGGGGAGCTGTTTTTT. Based on the CDR3 plus reference TRBV19 and TRBJ2-2, the full variable domain is DGGITQSPKYLFRKEGQNVTLSCEQNLNHDAMYWYRQDPGQGLRLIYYSQIVNDFQKGDIAEGYSVSREKKESFPLTVTSAQKNPTAFYLCASSLKPGRPSTGELFFGEGSRLTVL.

V gene TRBV3-1 (or the pseudogene TRBV3-2) combines with J gene TRBJ2-1; TRBD1 matches at 9 bases. From germline, CDR1 is LGHDT and CDR2 YNNKEL (reference sequence). After removal of 6 bases from V and 8 bases from J, the junction contained 8 bases not matched to a gene. This CDR3 is built from 14 residues. In DNA, the CDR3 is TGTGCCAGCAGTCAAAGGGACAGGGCGTATGAGCAGTTCTTC. Its translation is CASSQRDRAYEQFF.